These 16 T cell receptor beta chains originate from one sample sequenced in a study of shared T cell receptors in the human thymus. Produced via immunoSEQ multiplex PCR; TCRdb's table is partial and in-frame only. The sample consists of 450,000 to 650,000 clones, around 78% of them appearing once. These data are also associated with another study on human thymus T cells.

Sequenced material: thymocytes. These receptor sequences come from a boy under two years old with a congenital heart defect.

The V call is TRBV30, the J call TRBJ2-2, with 9 bases aligning to TRBD2. The length of the CDR3 is 17 residues. With V trimmed by 2 bases and J by 7 bases, 14 bases remained unmatched. Germline V CDR1 and CDR2: GTSNPN, SVGIG (reference sequence). For the CDR3, the DNA is TGTGCCTGGAGTTATACAGGGTTCCGGCGGGAGGGCGGGGAGCTGTTTTTT. Translated: CAWSYTGFRREGGELFF.

A few counts support this clone. The chain employs TRBV5-6 and TRBJ2-1, with D perhaps matching TRBD2 (5 bases). CDR1 is SGHDT, CDR2 YYEEEE, per germline. This CDR3 is built from 18 residues. V was trimmed by 1 base and J by 0 bases, leaving 17 bases between them. The CDR3 DNA is TGTGCCAGCAGCTTGAGTCTTGAGCGGTCGAGCTCCTACAATGAGCAGTTCTTC. Translation: CASSLSLERSSSYNEQFF.

This chain connects TRBV27 to TRBJ1-4; 7 bases fit TRBD1. The CDR3 consists of 14 residues. Trimming at V came to 5 bases and at J to 2 bases, leaving 2 bases not matched to a gene. Germline V lookup: CDR1 MNHEY, CDR2 SMNVEV (reference sequence). CDR3 coding DNA: TGTGCCAGCAGTAAGGGACAGACTAATGAAAAACTGTTTTTT. Translation: CASSKGQTNEKLFF.

V is TRBV14 and J is TRBJ1-2; no clear D. Per the germline V gene, CDR1 is SGHDN and CDR2 is FVKESK. Trimming took 2 bases from V and 3 from J, leaving 7 bases between them. This CDR3 has 13 residues. The CDR3 region is CASSQRGDYGYTF. CDR3 in DNA: TGTGCCAGCAGCCAACGGGGAGACTATGGCTACACCTTC. The full variable domain, in which reference TRBV14 and TRBJ1-2 provide the parts outside the CDR3, is EAGVTQFPSHSVIEKGQTVTLRCDPISGHDNLYWYRRVMGKEIKFLLHFVKESKQDESGMPNNRFLAERTGGTYSTLKVQPAELEDSGVYFCASSQRGDYGYTFGSGTRLTVV.

V usage is TRBV27 and J usage is TRBJ1-2; perhaps TRBD1 as D (5 bases). Trimming cost V 1 base and J 2 bases, with 8 bases left between them. CDR1 and CDR2 (germline): MNHEY, SMNVEV (reference sequence). The CDR3 runs 14 residues. The CDR3 sequence is CASSLLSGNYGYTF. The CDR3 DNA reads TGTGCCAGCAGTTTATTGTCAGGGAACTATGGCTACACCTTC.

The genes are TRBV4-2 and TRBJ2-7, with TRBD2 identical over 8 bases. CDR1 and CDR2 (germline): LGHNA, YNFKEQ. V was clipped by 0 bases and J by 7 bases; unmatched bases: 8. This CDR3 is 15 amino acids long. In DNA form, the CDR3 reads TGTGCCAGCAGCCAAGAGATAGCGGGGATTTCGGAGCAGTACTTC. Its translation is CASSQEIAGISEQYF.

The rearrangement uses TRBV6-5 and TRBJ1-4; D perhaps matches TRBD1 (6 bases). V dropped 6 bases and J dropped 8 bases, with 16 bases sitting between them. CDR3 size: 14 residues. The germline V gene has CDR1 MNHEY and CDR2 SVGAGI. CDR3 coding DNA: TGTGCCAGCAGCCTGCAGGGGAGGGGGGAAAAACTGTTTTTT. It is translated as CASSLQGRGEKLFF.

This clone was recorded a few times. The V gene is TRBV30, the J gene TRBJ1-5; perhaps TRBD1 as D (5 bases). Germline CDR1 GTSNPN, CDR2 SVGIG (reference sequence). There are 16 residues in the CDR3. Trimming cost V 2 bases and J 7 bases, with 21 bases left between them. The CDR3, as DNA: TGTGCCTGGAGTCCACGGGAAGGGCCCCGGGGGCAGCCCCAGCATTTT. Amino acid sequence: CAWSPREGPRGQPQHF.

The sample holds a few counts of this clone. The chain uses TRBV2 and TRBJ2-2, with D perhaps TRBD2 (6 bases). CDR1 and CDR2 from the germline V gene are SNHLY and FYNNEI. The CDR3 runs to 18 residues. Trimming left V 0 bases short and J 1 base short, with 15 bases between. DNA for the CDR3: TGTGCCAGCAGTGAAGCGCTTCATGGGGGGAGGAACACCGGGGAGCTGTTTTTT. Encoded protein: CASSEALHGGRNTGELFF.

The V gene is TRBV19, the J gene TRBJ1-2, with D perhaps TRBD1 (5 bases). The CDR3 runs to 17 residues. The V gene's germline CDR1 is LNHDA and CDR2 SQIVND (reference sequence). Trimming took 6 bases from V and 3 from J, leaving 23 bases between them. CDR3 protein: CASSRPRNQGTYYGYTF. As DNA, the CDR3 is TGTGCCAGTAGCCGACCCAGGAACCAGGGTACCTACTATGGCTACACCTTC. Filled out from reference TRBV19 and TRBJ1-2, the complete variable domain reads DGGITQSPKYLFRKEGQNVTLSCEQNLNHDAMYWYRQDPGQGLRLIYYSQIVNDFQKGDIAEGYSVSREKKESFPLTVTSAQKNPTAFYLCASSRPRNQGTYYGYTFGSGTRLTVV.

This sequence joins TRBV18 and TRBJ2-1; D gene unclear. Trimming took 2 bases from V and 0 from J, leaving 11 bases between them. Per germline, CDR1 KGHSH and CDR2 LQKENI. This CDR3 spans 16 amino acids. CDR3 amino acids: CASSPSGFSSYNEQFF. CDR3 DNA sequence: TGTGCCAGCTCACCATCCGGTTTTAGCTCCTACAATGAGCAGTTCTTC.

J is TRBJ2-7 and V is TRBV10-3; 11 bases line up with TRBD2. CDR1 is ENHRY, CDR2 SYGVKD, per germline. The CDR3 contains 17 residues. The V segment lost 7 bases and the J segment 2 bases; nucleotides outside the gene matches: 13. The CDR3 nucleotides are TGTGCCATCACCTACCGACTAGCGGGATCTTCCACCTACGAGCAGTACTTC. Protein product: CAITYRLAGSSTYEQYF.

The gene calls are TRBV6-5 and TRBJ2-7, with TRBD1 matching 7 bases. The CDR3 length is 12 residues. Germline V lookup: CDR1 MNHEY, CDR2 SVGAGI. V shed 6 bases, J shed 6 bases, and the junction held 5 bases outside the gene matches. The CDR3, as DNA: TGTGCCAGCAGGCTAAACAGGGGCGAGCAGTACTTC. Amino acids: CASRLNRGEQYF.

This clone has more than one count but fewer than ten. The rearrangement links TRBV9 to TRBJ1-1; D not resolved. V was shortened by 2 bases and J by 1 base, with 18 bases between the two germline ends. Germline values: CDR1 SGDLS, CDR2 YYNGEE. The CDR3 is made up of 17 amino acids. The CDR3 nucleotides read TGTGCCAGCAGCGTCGCCATAATCTCCGGGGAGAACACTGAAGCTTTCTTT. Translated, it gives CASSVAIISGENTEAFF.

The gene calls are TRBV4-2 and TRBJ2-1; 7 bases agree with TRBD2. V lost 0 bases and J lost 9; bases outside the gene matches: 14. This CDR3 spans 17 amino acids. CDR1 and CDR2 (germline): LGHNA, YNFKEQ. In DNA form, the CDR3 reads TGTGCCAGCAGCCAAGATAAGTGGCGGGAGAAGAGGGCTGAGCAGTTCTTC. Residues: CASSQDKWREKRAEQFF.

The DNA of the CDR3 is TGTGCCAGCTCACCAAATGGGGAAGGGGGCTCCTACGAGCAGTACTTC. Encoded protein: CASSPNGEGGSYEQYF. J is TRBJ2-7 and V is TRBV18; a possible D gene is TRBD1 (6 bases). The CDR3 length is 16 residues. V was cut by 2 bases and J by 0 bases, with 14 bases left in between. Germline V CDR1 and CDR2: KGHSH, LQKENI.